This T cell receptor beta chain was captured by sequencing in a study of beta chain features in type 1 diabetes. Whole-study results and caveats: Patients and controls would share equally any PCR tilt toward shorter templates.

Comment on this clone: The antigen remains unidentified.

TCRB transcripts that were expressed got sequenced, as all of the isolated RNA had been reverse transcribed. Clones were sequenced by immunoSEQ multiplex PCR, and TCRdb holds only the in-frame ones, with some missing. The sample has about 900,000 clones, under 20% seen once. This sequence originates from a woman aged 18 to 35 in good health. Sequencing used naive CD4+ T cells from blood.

The CDR3 protein is CATRVGRGSNQPQHF. The CDR3 DNA reads TGTGCCACCAGAGTGGGTAGGGGTAGCAATCAGCCCCAGCATTTT. The chain combines TRBV15 with TRBJ1-5; a possible D gene is TRBD1 (5 bases). This CDR3 has 15 residues. CDR1 and CDR2 from the germline V gene are LNHNV and YYDKDF (reference sequence). Trimming removed 6 bases at V and 0 bases at J, with 12 bases between. Complete variable domain (other parts from reference TRBV15 and TRBJ1-5): DAMVIQNPRYQVTQFGKPVTLSCSQTLNHNVMYWYQQKSSQAPKLLFHYYDKDFNNEADTPDNFQSRRPNTSFCFLDIRSPGLGDTAMYLCATRVGRGSNQPQHFGDGTRLSIL.